Given below is one TCR beta chain in context. The antigen remains undetermined. Per the germline V gene, CDR1 is SNHLY and CDR2 is FYNNEI. The V end was cut by 5 bases, the J end by 1 base, with 9 bases between. The CDR3 is made up of 13 amino acids. The data originate from a study of T cell responses to AZD1222 COVID-19 vaccine. Study-wide findings and caveats: Epitopes outside B.1.351 and B.1.1.7 mutated regions reportedly drew nearly half of spike TCRs.

The method was immunoSEQ multiplex PCR; TCRdb's version includes in-frame clones alone and lacks a portion of them. Here the sample spans 150,000 to 200,000 clones, about 89% being singletons. The sequence came from an adult in good health. The chain employs TRBV2 and TRBJ2-7; D may be TRBD1 (5 bases). The source was peripheral blood, collected on day 0 of MenACWY control vaccination. The CDR3 sequence is CASSRDRSYEQYF. CDR3 bases: TGTGCCAGCAGTCGCGACAGATCCTACGAGCAGTACTTC.